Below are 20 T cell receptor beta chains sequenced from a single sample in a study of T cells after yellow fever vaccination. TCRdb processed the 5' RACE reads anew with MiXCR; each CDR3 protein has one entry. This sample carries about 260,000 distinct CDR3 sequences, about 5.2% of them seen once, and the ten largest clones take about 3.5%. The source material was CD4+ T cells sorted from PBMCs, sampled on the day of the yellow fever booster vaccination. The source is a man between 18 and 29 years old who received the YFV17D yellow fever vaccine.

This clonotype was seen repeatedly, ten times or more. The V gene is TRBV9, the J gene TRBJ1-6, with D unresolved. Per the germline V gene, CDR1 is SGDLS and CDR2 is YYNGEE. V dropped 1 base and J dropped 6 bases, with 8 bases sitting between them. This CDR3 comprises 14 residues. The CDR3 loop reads CASSVRVFNSPLHF. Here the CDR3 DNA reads TGTGCCAGCAGCGTACGCGTGTTTAATTCACCCCTCCACTTT.

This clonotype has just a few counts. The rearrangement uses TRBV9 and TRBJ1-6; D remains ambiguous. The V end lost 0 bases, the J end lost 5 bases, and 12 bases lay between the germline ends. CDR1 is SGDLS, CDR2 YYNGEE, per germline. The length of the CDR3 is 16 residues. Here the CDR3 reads CASSVEALPDNSPLHF. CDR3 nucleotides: TGTGCCAGCAGCGTAGAAGCCCTTCCCGATAATTCACCCCTCCACTTT.

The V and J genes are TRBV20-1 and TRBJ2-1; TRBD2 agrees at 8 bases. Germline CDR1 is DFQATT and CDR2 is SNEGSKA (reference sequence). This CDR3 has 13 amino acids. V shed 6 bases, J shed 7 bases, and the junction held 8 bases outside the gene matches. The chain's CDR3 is CSANGGAFNEQFF. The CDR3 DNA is TGCAGTGCAAACGGGGGGGCGTTTAATGAGCAGTTCTTC.

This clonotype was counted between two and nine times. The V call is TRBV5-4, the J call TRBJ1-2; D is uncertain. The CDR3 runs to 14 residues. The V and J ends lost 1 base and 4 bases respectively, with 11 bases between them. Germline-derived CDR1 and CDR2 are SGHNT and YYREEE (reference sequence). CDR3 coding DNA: TGTGCCAGCAGCTTGCAGAGACCCGCCTATGGCTACACCTTC. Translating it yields CASSLQRPAYGYTF. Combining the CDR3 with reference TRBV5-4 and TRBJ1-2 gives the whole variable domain ETGVTQSPTHLIKTRGQQVTLRCSSQSGHNTVSWYQQALGQGPQFIFQYYREEENGRGNFPPRFSGLQFPNYSSELNVNALELDDSALYLCASSLQRPAYGYTFGSGTRLTVV.

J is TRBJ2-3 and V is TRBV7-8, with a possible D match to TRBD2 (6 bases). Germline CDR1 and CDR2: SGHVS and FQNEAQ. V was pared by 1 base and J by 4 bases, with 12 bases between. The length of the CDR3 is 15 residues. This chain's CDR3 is CASSLVFRRADTQYF. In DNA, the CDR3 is TGTGCCAGCAGCTTAGTGTTTAGGAGGGCAGATACGCAGTATTTT.

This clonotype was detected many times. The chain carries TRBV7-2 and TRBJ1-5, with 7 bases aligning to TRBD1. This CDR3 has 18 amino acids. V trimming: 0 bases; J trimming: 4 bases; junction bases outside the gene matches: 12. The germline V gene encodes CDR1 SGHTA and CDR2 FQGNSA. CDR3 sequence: CASSLAGGAARGNQPQHF. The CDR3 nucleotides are TGTGCCAGCAGCTTAGCTGGGGGGGCTGCCAGGGGGAATCAGCCCCAGCATTTT. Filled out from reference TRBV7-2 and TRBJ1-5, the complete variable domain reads GAGVSQSPSNKVTEKGKDVELRCDPISGHTALYWYRQSLGQGLEFLIYFQGNSAPDKSGLPSDRFSAERTGGSVSTLTIQRTQQEDSAVYLCASSLAGGAARGNQPQHFGDGTRLSIL.

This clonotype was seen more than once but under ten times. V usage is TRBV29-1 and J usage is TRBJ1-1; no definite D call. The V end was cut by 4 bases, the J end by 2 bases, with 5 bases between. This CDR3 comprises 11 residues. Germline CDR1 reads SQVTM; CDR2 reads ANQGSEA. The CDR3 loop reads CSVAYNTEAFF. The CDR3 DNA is TGCAGCGTTGCATACAACACTGAAGCTTTCTTT.

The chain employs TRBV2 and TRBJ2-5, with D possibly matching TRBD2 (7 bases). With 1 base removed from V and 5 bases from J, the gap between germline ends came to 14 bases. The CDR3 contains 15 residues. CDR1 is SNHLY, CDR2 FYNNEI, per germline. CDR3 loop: CASSEEAGAPETQYF. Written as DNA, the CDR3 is TGTGCCAGCAGTGAAGAGGCGGGGGCTCCGGAGACCCAGTACTTC.

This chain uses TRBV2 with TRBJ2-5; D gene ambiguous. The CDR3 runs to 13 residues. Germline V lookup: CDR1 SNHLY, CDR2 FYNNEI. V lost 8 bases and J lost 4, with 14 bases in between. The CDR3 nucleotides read TGTGCCAGCCGACTCTTCGGCCCAGAGACCCAGTACTTC. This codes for CASRLFGPETQYF.

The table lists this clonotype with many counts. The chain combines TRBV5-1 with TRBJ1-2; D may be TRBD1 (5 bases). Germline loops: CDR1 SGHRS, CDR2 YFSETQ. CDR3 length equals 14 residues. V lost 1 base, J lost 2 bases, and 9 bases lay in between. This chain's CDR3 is CASSLSPGNYGYTF. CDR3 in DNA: TGCGCCAGCAGCTTGTCCCCAGGGAACTATGGCTACACCTTC. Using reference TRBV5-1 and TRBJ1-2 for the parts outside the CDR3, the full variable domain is KAGVTQTPRYLIKTRGQQVTLSCSPISGHRSVSWYQQTPGQGLQFLFEYFSETQRNKGNFPGRFSGRQFSNSRSEMNVSTLELGDSALYLCASSLSPGNYGYTFGSGTRLTVV.

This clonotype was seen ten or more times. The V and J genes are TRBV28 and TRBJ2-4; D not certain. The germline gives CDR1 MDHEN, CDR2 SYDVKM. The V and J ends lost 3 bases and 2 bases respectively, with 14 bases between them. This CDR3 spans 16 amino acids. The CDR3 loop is CASSFRPGSSKNIQYF. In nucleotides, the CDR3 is TGTGCCAGCAGTTTTCGGCCGGGCTCCTCCAAAAACATTCAGTACTTC.

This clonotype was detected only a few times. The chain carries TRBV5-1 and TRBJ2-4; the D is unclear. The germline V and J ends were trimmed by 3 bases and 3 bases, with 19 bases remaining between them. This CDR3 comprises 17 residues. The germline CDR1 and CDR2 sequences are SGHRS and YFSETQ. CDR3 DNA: TGCGCCAGCAGCTCGAGTCGATCGTCCTGGGACAAAAACATTCAGTACTTC. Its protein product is CASSSSRSSWDKNIQYF. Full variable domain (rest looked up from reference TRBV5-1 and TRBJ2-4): KAGVTQTPRYLIKTRGQQVTLSCSPISGHRSVSWYQQTPGQGLQFLFEYFSETQRNKGNFPGRFSGRQFSNSRSEMNVSTLELGDSALYLCASSSSRSSWDKNIQYFGAGTRLSVL.

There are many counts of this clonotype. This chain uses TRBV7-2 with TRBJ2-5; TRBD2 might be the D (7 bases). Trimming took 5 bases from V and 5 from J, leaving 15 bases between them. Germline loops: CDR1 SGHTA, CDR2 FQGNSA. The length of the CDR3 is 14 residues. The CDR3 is CASSLPGGGETQYF. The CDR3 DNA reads TGTGCCAGCAGCCTCCCGGGGGGCGGGGAGACCCAGTACTTC.

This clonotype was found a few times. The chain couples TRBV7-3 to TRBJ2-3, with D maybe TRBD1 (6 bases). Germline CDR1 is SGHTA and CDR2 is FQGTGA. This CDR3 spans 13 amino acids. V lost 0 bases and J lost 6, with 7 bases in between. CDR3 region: CASSLTRGDTQYF. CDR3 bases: TGTGCCAGCAGCTTAACTAGGGGGGATACGCAGTATTTT.

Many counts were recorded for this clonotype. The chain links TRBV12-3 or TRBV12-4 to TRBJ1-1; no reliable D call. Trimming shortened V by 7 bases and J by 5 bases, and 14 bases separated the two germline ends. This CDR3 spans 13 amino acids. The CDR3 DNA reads TGTGCCAGCACGCTCCTCCGGGAGACTGAAGCTTTCTTT. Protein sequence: CASTLLRETEAFF.

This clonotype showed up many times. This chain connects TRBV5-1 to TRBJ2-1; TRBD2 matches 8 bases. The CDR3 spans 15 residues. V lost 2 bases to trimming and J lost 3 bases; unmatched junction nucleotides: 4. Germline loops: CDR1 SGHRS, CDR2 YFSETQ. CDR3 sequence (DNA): TGCGCCAGCAGCTTAAGCGGGGGAGACTACAATGAGCAGTTCTTC. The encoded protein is CASSLSGGDYNEQFF. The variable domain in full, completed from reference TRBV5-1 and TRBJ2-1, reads KAGVTQTPRYLIKTRGQQVTLSCSPISGHRSVSWYQQTPGQGLQFLFEYFSETQRNKGNFPGRFSGRQFSNSRSEMNVSTLELGDSALYLCASSLSGGDYNEQFFGPGTRLTVL.

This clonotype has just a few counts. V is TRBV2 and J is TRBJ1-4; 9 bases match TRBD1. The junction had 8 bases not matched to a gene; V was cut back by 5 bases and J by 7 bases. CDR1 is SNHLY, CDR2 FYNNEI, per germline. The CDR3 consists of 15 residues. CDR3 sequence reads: CASSPQGARGEKLFF. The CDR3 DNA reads TGTGCCAGCAGTCCACAGGGGGCGCGGGGTGAAAAACTGTTTTTT.

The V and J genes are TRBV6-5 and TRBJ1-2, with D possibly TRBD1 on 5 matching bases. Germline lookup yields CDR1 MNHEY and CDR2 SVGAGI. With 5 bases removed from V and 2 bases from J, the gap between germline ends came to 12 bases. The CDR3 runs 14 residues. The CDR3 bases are TGTGCCAGCAGTGACCCCAGGGTAAACTATGGCTACACCTTC. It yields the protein CASSDPRVNYGYTF.

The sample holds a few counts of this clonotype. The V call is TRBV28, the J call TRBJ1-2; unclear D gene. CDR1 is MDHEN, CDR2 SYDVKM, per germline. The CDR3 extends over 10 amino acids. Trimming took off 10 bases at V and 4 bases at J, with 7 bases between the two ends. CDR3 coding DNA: TGTGCCACCGGATCCTATGGCTACACCTTC. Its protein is CATGSYGYTF.

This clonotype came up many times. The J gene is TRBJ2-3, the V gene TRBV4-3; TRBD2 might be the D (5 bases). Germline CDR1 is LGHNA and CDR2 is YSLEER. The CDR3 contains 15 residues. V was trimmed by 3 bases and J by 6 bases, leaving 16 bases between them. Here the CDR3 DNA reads TGCGCCAGCAGCCAGGTGGGGAGTCCGGGGGATACGCAGTATTTT. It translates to CASSQVGSPGDTQYF.